The T cell receptor (beta chain) described here comes from a study of shared clonotypes between healthy human individuals. Measured with immunoSEQ multiplex PCR; TCRdb has only the in-frame clones, and not every one. Here the sample spans about 480,000 clones, 79% being singletons. The sequence came from a woman between 35 and 50 years old in good health. Some clones in this sample may be carry-over from other donors' samples. Sequencing was carried out using PBMCs.

CDR3 coding DNA: TGTGCCAGCAGCCTTCAGGGGGGAAGGGCTGAAGCTTTCTTT. Translating it yields CASSLQGGRAEAFF. This rearrangement joins TRBV5-4 to TRBJ1-1; 7 positions agree with TRBD1. The CDR3 contains 14 residues. V lost 4 bases to trimming and J lost 6 bases; unmatched junction nucleotides: 9. From germline, CDR1 is SGHNT and CDR2 YYREEE (reference sequence).